These 8 T cell receptor beta chains originate from one sample sequenced in a study of T cell responses to AZD1222 COVID-19 vaccine. Assay used: immunoSEQ multiplex PCR; TCRdb lists only in-frame clones, some missing. The repertoire consists of 87,000 or so clones, with about 88% occurring once and the leading ten covering 3.7%. The sample in question was peripheral blood, obtained on day 0 of AZD1222 vaccination. All receptors derive from an adult in good health.

The rearrangement joins TRBV18 to TRBJ1-1, with 9 positions matching TRBD1. Germline V gene sequence: CDR1 KGHSH, CDR2 LQKENI. The CDR3 totals 14 residues. The J segment lost 4 bases and the V segment lost 3 bases, leaving 3 bases of the junction unmatched. The CDR3, as DNA: TGTGCCAGCTCACCGGGACAGGGACGCACTGAAGCTTTCTTT. It yields the protein CASSPGQGRTEAFF.

The rearrangement joins TRBV6-5 to TRBJ1-1; D is unclear. Trimming took 7 bases from V and 7 from J, leaving 19 bases between them. CDR1 MNHEY and CDR2 SVGAGI come from the germline V gene. The CDR3 covers 14 residues. The CDR3 spells CASIRDGQIGEAFF. CDR3 nucleotides: TGTGCCAGCATCAGAGACGGTCAAATCGGTGAAGCTTTCTTT.

The V call is TRBV3-1 (or the pseudogene TRBV3-2), the J call TRBJ2-7; D unclear. V gave up 1 base and J gave up 1 base, with 2 bases separating them. The V gene's germline CDR1 is LGHDT and CDR2 YNNKEL (reference sequence). The CDR3 has 12 residues. CDR3 sequence: CASSQGSYEQYF. The CDR3 nucleotides read TGTGCCAGCAGCCAAGGGTCCTACGAGCAGTACTTC.

The table lists this clone with a count of one. The chain recombines TRBV29-1 with TRBJ2-1; D uncertain. The germline V gene has CDR1 SQVTM and CDR2 ANQGSEA. The CDR3 is made up of 13 amino acids. V shed 3 bases and J shed 7 bases, with 13 bases lying between them. The CDR3 loop reads CSVDRKGVNEQFF. The CDR3 DNA follows: TGCAGCGTTGACAGGAAGGGTGTGAATGAGCAGTTCTTC.

The gene calls are TRBV15 and TRBJ1-6, with D possibly matching TRBD1 (6 bases). The V gene lost 6 bases and the J gene lost 6 bases, with 12 bases spanning the gap. Germline CDR1 LNHNV, CDR2 YYDKDF (reference sequence). CDR3 size: 14 residues. CDR3 protein: CATRETGSNSPLHF. The CDR3 nucleotides read TGTGCCACCAGGGAAACAGGGAGTAATTCACCCCTCCACTTT.

This clone was detected once. The chain combines TRBV11-2 with TRBJ2-1; 8 bases agree with TRBD2. Germline V gene data show CDR1 as SGHAT and CDR2 as FQNNGV. This CDR3 has 15 amino acids. V shed 10 bases, J shed 2 bases, and the junction held 10 bases outside the gene matches. This CDR3 is CAIPSSGGPYNEQFF. The CDR3 nucleotides read TGTGCCATTCCGTCAAGCGGGGGTCCCTACAATGAGCAGTTCTTC.

CDR3 in DNA: TGTGCCATCAGGTCGTTACAGAACTATGGCTACACCTTC. Amino acid sequence: CAIRSLQNYGYTF. The chain recombines TRBV10-3 with TRBJ1-2; D not resolved. V lost 6 bases to trimming and J lost 2 bases, with 10 bases between them. CDR3 length: 13 amino acids. CDR1 and CDR2 (germline): ENHRY, SYGVKD.

The chain employs TRBV28 and TRBJ1-4; no definite D call. V was trimmed by 6 bases and J by 4 bases, leaving 6 bases between them. Germline CDR1 is MDHEN and CDR2 is SYDVKM. CDR3 length: 12 residues. CDR3 amino acids: CASSSDNEKLFF. Written as DNA, the CDR3 is TGTGCCAGCAGCTCTGATAATGAAAAACTGTTTTTT. Together with reference TRBV28 and TRBJ1-4, the CDR3 gives the full variable domain: DVKVTQSSRYLVKRTGEKVFLECVQDMDHENMFWYRQDPGLGLRLIYFSYDVKMKEKGDIPEGYSVSREKKERFSLILESASTNQTSMYLCASSSDNEKLFFGSGTQLSVL.